The entry below gives a single T cell receptor beta chain sequence along with its context. The data are from a study of identifying expanded T cells in peripheral blood. Some clones are missing from TCRdb's copy, which holds only in-frame ones; the method was immunoSEQ multiplex PCR. This sample carries approximately 97,000 clones, about 91% of them seen once, and the ten largest clones take around an eighth. This TCR came from a person aged 18 to 69 in good health. The sequenced sample was blood.

The CDR3 sequence is CASRAQTPDTQYF. The CDR3 DNA sequence: TGCGCCAGCAGGGCTCAGACCCCAGATACGCAGTATTTT. V and J are TRBV5-1 and TRBJ2-3, with unresolved D. Germline lookup yields CDR1 SGHRS and CDR2 YFSETQ. Trimming removed 5 bases from V and 4 bases from J, with 11 bases in between. CDR3 size: 13 residues.